The 10 T cell receptor beta chains listed next were all sequenced from one sample in a study of blood T cells in healthy people across ages. Combining a sample-barcoded 5' primer with a J-beta primer mix, a second PCR ran for about 7 to 12 cycles. From the 5' RACE reads, TCRdb called clonotypes with MiXCR, one entry per CDR3 protein. The sample yields about 1,400,000 distinct CDR3 sequences, roughly 60% seen once. The specimen was blood. The receptors were sampled from a young man in good health.

The V and J genes are TRBV12-3 or TRBV12-4 and TRBJ2-5; tentatively, D is TRBD1 (6 bases). V was pared by 3 bases and J by 11 bases, with 22 bases between. This CDR3 region has 15 residues. As DNA, the CDR3 is TGTGCCAGCAGTTTGGATTCCGGGACAAACAATGAGCAGTACTTC. Its protein is CASSLDSGTNNEQYF.

The chain uses TRBV14 and TRBJ2-7; maybe TRBD2 (6 bases). The CDR3 spans 14 residues. CDR1 and CDR2 (germline): SGHDN, FVKESK. V lost 4 bases, J lost 0 bases, and 10 bases lay in between. CDR3 DNA: TGTGCCAGCAGCCCCCGGGAGATCTCCTACGAGCAGTACTTC. Encoded protein: CASSPREISYEQYF.

CDR3 DNA sequence: TGTGCCAGCAGCGATTCCGGGACAGGGGAAGCCAAAAACATTCAGTACTTC. It translates to CASSDSGTGEAKNIQYF. The chain uses TRBV21-1 and TRBJ2-4; TRBD1, as called in the table, went unchecked against the DNA. TRBV21-1 is noted as a pseudogene. The CDR3 has 17 residues.

The CDR3 DNA reads as TGCAGCCCCATCTTCGAGAACGGACAGGGGAACACTGAAGCTTTCTTT. Translated, it gives CSPIFENGQGNTEAFF. The rearrangement joins TRBV29-1 to TRBJ1-1; TRBD1 agrees at 8 bases. Germline lookup yields CDR1 SQVTM and CDR2 ANQGSEA. The CDR3 contains 16 residues. The J segment lost 1 base and the V segment lost 8 bases, leaving 15 bases of the junction unmatched.

J is TRBJ2-1 and V is TRBV13, with 7 bases fitting TRBD1. Looked up from germline, CDR1 is PRHDT and CDR2 is FYEKMQ (reference sequence). The CDR3 is 15 residues long. V shed 0 bases, J shed 12 bases, and the junction held 11 bases outside the gene matches. In DNA form, the CDR3 reads TGTGCCAGCAGCTTAGGCGGTAGGGGGCCACGAAGGCAGTTCTTC. Translating it yields CASSLGGRGPRRQFF.

The J gene is TRBJ1-3, the V gene TRBV30; D is undetermined. The CDR3 is 12 residues long. Trimming stripped 0 bases from V and 0 bases from J, with 0 bases between. Looked up from germline, CDR1 is GTSNPN and CDR2 is SVGIG (reference sequence). This CDR3 is CAWSVSGNTIYF. CDR3 coding DNA: TGTGCCTGGAGTGTCTCTGGAAACACCATATATTTT. Drawing the rest from reference TRBV30 and TRBJ1-3, the complete variable domain is SQTIHQWPATLVQPVGSPLSLECTVEGTSNPNLYWYRQAAGRGLQLLFYSVGIGQISSEVPQNLSASRPQDRQFILSSKKLLLSDSGFYLCAWSVSGNTIYFGEGSWLTVV.

This clonotype has more than one count but fewer than ten. The chain carries TRBV4-1 and TRBJ2-1, with 8 positions matching TRBD1. Germline V CDR1 and CDR2: MGHRA, YSYEKL. The V segment lost 0 bases and the J segment 5 bases; nucleotides outside the gene matches: 9. The length of the CDR3 is 17 residues. The CDR3 is CASSQDSWTGINNEQFF. The CDR3 DNA follows: TGCGCCAGCAGCCAAGATTCCTGGACAGGGATTAACAATGAGCAGTTCTTC.

Here the CDR3 reads CASSQVGEGFYGYTF. The CDR3 nucleotides are TGTGCCAGCAGCCAAGTGGGGGAGGGGTTCTATGGCTACACCTTC. The chain is built from TRBV3-1 and TRBJ1-2; D possibly corresponds to TRBD1 (5 bases). Germline V lookup: CDR1 LGHDT, CDR2 YNNKEL (reference sequence). This CDR3 region has 15 residues. The germline V and J ends were trimmed by 1 base and 4 bases, with 13 bases remaining between them.

V is TRBV20-1 and J is TRBJ1-3; D call uncertain. The germline gives CDR1 DFQATT, CDR2 SNEGSKA (reference sequence). V lost 6 bases and J lost 4, with 10 bases in between. The CDR3 is made up of 12 amino acids. Here the CDR3 reads CSARASGNTIYF. As DNA, the CDR3 is TGCAGTGCCCGAGCATCAGGAAACACCATATATTTT.

In this sample, this clonotype turned up a few times. The gene calls are TRBV10-3 and TRBJ2-7, with 9 bases fitting TRBD1. The V and J ends lost 6 bases and 4 bases, in that order; junction bases with no gene match: 4. The CDR3 is made up of 13 amino acids. CDR1 and CDR2 from the germline V gene are ENHRY and SYGVKD. CDR3 DNA: TGTGCCATCAGGCTGGACAGGGGTTACGAGCAGTACTTC. It translates to CAIRLDRGYEQYF.